This T cell receptor beta chain was captured by sequencing in a study of T cell changes during pregnancy in multiple sclerosis. Germline V lookup: CDR1 SGHVS, CDR2 FQNEAQ. Trimming removed 1 base at V and 0 bases at J, with 9 bases between. The CDR3 has 15 amino acids. A few counts support this clone. Sequencing was performed with immunoSEQ multiplex PCR; in TCRdb, only in-frame clones are kept and a portion is missing. Among 35,000 to 40,000 clones listed, roughly nine tenths were seen once. The sample was peripheral blood, taken in the third trimester of pregnancy. This TCR was recovered from a female donor in good health, enrolled as a control in a pregnancy study. The gene calls are TRBV7-8 and TRBJ1-1, with a possible D match to TRBD1 (5 bases). The CDR3 spells CASSLEAGMNTEAFF. The CDR3 nucleotides are TGTGCCAGCAGCTTAGAGGCAGGGATGAACACTGAAGCTTTCTTT.